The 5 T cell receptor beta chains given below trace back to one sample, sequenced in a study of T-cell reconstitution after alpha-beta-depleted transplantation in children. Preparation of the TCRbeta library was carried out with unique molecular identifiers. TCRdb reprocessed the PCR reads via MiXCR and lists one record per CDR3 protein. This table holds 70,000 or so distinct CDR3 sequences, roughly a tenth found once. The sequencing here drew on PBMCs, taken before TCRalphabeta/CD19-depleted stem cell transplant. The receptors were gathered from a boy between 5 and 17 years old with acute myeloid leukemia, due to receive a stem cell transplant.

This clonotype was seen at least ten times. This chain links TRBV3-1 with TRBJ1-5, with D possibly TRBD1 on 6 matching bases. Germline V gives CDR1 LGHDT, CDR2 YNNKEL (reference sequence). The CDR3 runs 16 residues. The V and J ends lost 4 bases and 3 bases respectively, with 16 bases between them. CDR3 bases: TGTGCCAGCAGCCCTCGGGGGGCACTGGTCAATCAGCCCCAGCATTTT. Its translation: CASSPRGALVNQPQHF.

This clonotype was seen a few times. The CDR3 nucleotides are TGTGCCAGCAGCTTAGCGGGCGAGGGGTTTGGGACAGATACGCAGTATTTT. Its protein is CASSLAGEGFGTDTQYF. The chain links TRBV7-2 to TRBJ2-3, with D tentatively TRBD1 or TRBD2 (5 bases each). The V and J ends lost 0 bases and 3 bases respectively, with 16 bases between them. This CDR3 contains 17 residues. Germline-derived CDR1 and CDR2 are SGHTA and FQGNSA. Using reference TRBV7-2 and TRBJ2-3 for the parts outside the CDR3, the full variable domain is GAGVSQSPSNKVTEKGKDVELRCDPISGHTALYWYRQSLGQGLEFLIYFQGNSAPDKSGLPSDRFSAERTGGSVSTLTIQRTQQEDSAVYLCASSLAGEGFGTDTQYFGPGTRLTVL.

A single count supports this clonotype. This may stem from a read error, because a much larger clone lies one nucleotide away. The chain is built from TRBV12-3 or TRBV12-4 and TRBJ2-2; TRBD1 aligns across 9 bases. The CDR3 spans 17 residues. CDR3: CTSFLGANRGHTGELFF. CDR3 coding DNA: TGTACCAGCTTTTTGGGTGCAAACAGGGGGCACACCGGGGAGCTGTTTTTT.

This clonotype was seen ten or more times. CDR3 coding DNA: TGCAGTGCTAGCCCTAGCGGGAGGAGAAAAGATACGCAGTATTTT. Its translation is CSASPSGRRKDTQYF. This chain links TRBV20-1 with TRBJ2-3; 11 nucleotides align to TRBD2. CDR3 length: 15 residues. V lost 3 bases and J lost 5; bases outside the gene matches: 7. Germline CDR1 is DFQATT and CDR2 is SNEGSKA (reference sequence).

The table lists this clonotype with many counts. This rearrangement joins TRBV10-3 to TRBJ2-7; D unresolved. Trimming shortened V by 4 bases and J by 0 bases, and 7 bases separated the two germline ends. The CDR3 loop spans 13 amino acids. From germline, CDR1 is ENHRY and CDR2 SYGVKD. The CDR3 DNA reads TGTGCCATCAGTGTTTCGACCTCCTACGAGCAGTACTTC. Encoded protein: CAISVSTSYEQYF.